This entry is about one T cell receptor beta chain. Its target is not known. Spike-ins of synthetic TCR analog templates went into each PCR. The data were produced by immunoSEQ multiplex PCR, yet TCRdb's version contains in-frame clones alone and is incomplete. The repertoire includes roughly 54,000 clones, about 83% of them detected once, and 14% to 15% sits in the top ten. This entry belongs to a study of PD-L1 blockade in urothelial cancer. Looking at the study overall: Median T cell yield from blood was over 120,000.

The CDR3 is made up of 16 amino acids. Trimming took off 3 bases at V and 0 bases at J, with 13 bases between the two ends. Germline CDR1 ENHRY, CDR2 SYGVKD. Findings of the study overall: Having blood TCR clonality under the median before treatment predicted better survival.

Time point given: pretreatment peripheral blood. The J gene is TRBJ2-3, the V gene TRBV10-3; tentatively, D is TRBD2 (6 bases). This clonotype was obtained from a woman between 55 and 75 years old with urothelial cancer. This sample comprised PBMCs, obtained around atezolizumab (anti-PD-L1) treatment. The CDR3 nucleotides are TGTGCCATCAGTGACTCACTAGCAGCTAGCACAGATACGCAGTATTTT. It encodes CAISDSLAASTDTQYF.